The 6 T cell receptor beta chains listed next were all sequenced from one sample in a study of cytomegalovirus exposure and HLA in healthy donors. Primers included in the PCR were 60 Vbeta and 13 Jbeta primers. Repertoires were generated with immunoSEQ multiplex PCR, while TCRdb's copy carries only in-frame clones and drops some. The data hold 150,000 to 200,000 clones, with about 80% observed a single time. Sequenced input: PBMCs. These TCRs come from a woman in her fifties or sixties in good health and CMV-seropositive.

This clone was recorded only once. The genes are TRBV6-5 and TRBJ2-7; TRBD1 agrees at 8 bases. Germline CDR1 is MNHEY and CDR2 is SVGAGI. The CDR3 consists of 14 residues. V was pared by 6 bases and J by 5 bases, with 9 bases of the junction left unmatched. The CDR3 loop reads CASRGGQGANEQYF. In DNA, the CDR3 is TGTGCCAGCAGGGGAGGACAGGGCGCCAACGAGCAGTACTTC.

The table lists this clone with a few counts. The CDR3 spells CASSRREIYEQYF. In DNA form, the CDR3 reads TGTGCCAGCAGCCGACGGGAAATCTACGAGCAGTACTTC. The rearrangement links TRBV7-9 to TRBJ2-7, with D possibly TRBD2 on 5 matching bases. CDR1 and CDR2 (germline): SEHNR, FQNEAQ (reference sequence). The ends were cut back, 5 bases at V and 3 bases at J, with 11 bases in the middle. The CDR3 length is 13 residues.

CDR3 sequence reads: CASRGDSTNQPQHF. In nucleotides, the CDR3 is TGTGCCAGCAGGGGGGACAGTACCAATCAGCCCCAGCATTTT. The genes are TRBV2 and TRBJ1-5; TRBD1 matches 7 bases. Looked up from germline, CDR1 is SNHLY and CDR2 is FYNNEI. The CDR3 extends over 14 amino acids. With 6 bases clipped from V and 3 bases from J, the junction kept 5 bases outside the gene matches.

The chain employs TRBV4-3 and TRBJ2-7; 11 nucleotides agree with TRBD2. There are 18 residues in the CDR3. Germline V gene sequence: CDR1 LGHNA, CDR2 YSLEER. The ends lost 0 bases at V and 3 bases at J; junction bases unmatched: 10. The CDR3 is CASSQDLVAGGGLYEQYF. In DNA, the CDR3 is TGCGCCAGCAGCCAAGATCTTGTAGCGGGGGGGGGCCTCTACGAGCAGTACTTC.

The chain joins TRBV5-1 to TRBJ1-2; TRBD1 aligns across 7 bases. V shed 4 bases and J 7 bases; nucleotides not matched to a gene: 4. The CDR3 is 12 residues long. Germline loops: CDR1 SGHRS, CDR2 YFSETQ. The CDR3 region is CASSGDRAGYTF. Here the CDR3 DNA reads TGCGCCAGCAGCGGCGACAGGGCTGGCTACACCTTC.

The V and J genes are TRBV5-4 and TRBJ2-7; maybe TRBD2 (5 bases). The CDR3 runs 14 residues. From germline, CDR1 is SGHNT and CDR2 YYREEE (reference sequence). V lost 3 bases to trimming and J lost 4 bases, with 14 bases between them. In DNA, the CDR3 is TGTGCCAGCAGCTCCTCCGGGATTTATTACGAGCAGTACTTC. Its translation is CASSSSGIYYEQYF.